The 19 T cell receptor beta chains below all came from one sample that was sequenced in a study of cytomegalovirus exposure and HLA in healthy donors. Primers included in the PCR were 60 Vbeta and 13 Jbeta primers. Repertoires were generated with immunoSEQ multiplex PCR, while TCRdb's copy carries only in-frame clones and drops some. The sample includes some 170,000 clones, roughly 79% of them seen just once. The sample taken for sequencing was PBMCs. The receptors stem from a woman aged 18-35 years in good health and CMV-seropositive.

This rearrangement joins TRBV29-1 to TRBJ1-3, with D possibly being TRBD1 (5 bases). The germline CDR1 and CDR2 sequences are SQVTM and ANQGSEA. V was cut by 6 bases and J by 4 bases, with 7 bases left in between. This CDR3 spans 11 amino acids. CDR3 residues: CSVHRGNTIYF. The DNA of the CDR3 is TGCAGCGTCCACAGGGGAAACACCATATATTTT.

A single count supports this clone. The chain combines TRBV6-5 with TRBJ2-5; weak D call: TRBD2 (6 bases). Germline CDR1 and CDR2: MNHEY and SVGAGI. With 2 bases removed from V and 1 base from J, the gap between germline ends came to 14 bases. There are 16 residues in the CDR3. The CDR3 here is CASSYAASAGQETQYF. CDR3 in DNA: TGTGCCAGCAGTTACGCTGCCTCAGCGGGCCAAGAGACCCAGTACTTC.

The chain has TRBV14 and TRBJ2-1; TRBD1 matches 8 bases. V trimming: 3 bases; J trimming: 8 bases; junction bases outside the gene matches: 15. Germline CDR1 and CDR2: SGHDN and FVKESK. This CDR3 comprises 17 residues. The CDR3 here is CASSHNPRDRFDHEQFF. The CDR3 DNA follows: TGTGCCAGCAGCCATAACCCCCGGGACAGGTTTGACCATGAGCAGTTCTTC.

The J gene is TRBJ2-2, the V gene TRBV7-2, with D tentatively TRBD1 (6 bases). Germline V gene sequence: CDR1 SGHTA, CDR2 FQGNSA. V was pared by 2 bases and J by 3 bases, with 13 bases between. The CDR3 runs 16 residues. Here the CDR3 DNA reads TGTGCCAGCAGCTTATATCCAGGGGCGGACACCGGGGAGCTGTTTTTT. Translating it yields CASSLYPGADTGELFF.

The CDR3 DNA reads TGTGCCAGCAGCCCCGTGGGAGCGACAGGGGGGGAGCAGTTCTTC. This gives the protein CASSPVGATGGEQFF. The chain couples TRBV7-2 to TRBJ2-1; 9 bases match TRBD1. The germline V gene has CDR1 SGHTA and CDR2 FQGNSA. V shed 5 bases, J shed 10 bases, and the junction held 12 bases outside the gene matches. The CDR3 loop spans 15 amino acids. The variable domain in full, with the rest retrieved from reference TRBV7-2 and TRBJ2-1, is GAGVSQSPSNKVTEKGKDVELRCDPISGHTALYWYRQSLGQGLEFLIYFQGNSAPDKSGLPSDRFSAERTGGSVSTLTIQRTQQEDSAVYLCASSPVGATGGEQFFGPGTRLTVL.

This clone was recorded once. The chain is built from TRBV5-6 and TRBJ1-6, with TRBD1 matching 9 bases. The CDR3 covers 18 residues. Germline trimming cut 3 bases from V and 7 bases from J; bases unmatched to any gene: 14. Looked up from germline, CDR1 is SGHDT and CDR2 is YYEEEE. Written as DNA, the CDR3 is TGTGCCAGCAGCTCCCCAGGGGCTTGGGACAGGGCAAATTCACCCCTCCACTTT. This encodes CASSSPGAWDRANSPLHF.

The genes are TRBV7-3 and TRBJ2-1; perhaps TRBD2 as D (5 bases). Germline V gives CDR1 SGHTA, CDR2 FQGTGA. V was cut by 2 bases and J by 10 bases, with 6 bases left in between. The CDR3 is 11 residues long. The chain's CDR3 is CASSLGGEQFF. Here the CDR3 DNA reads TGTGCCAGCAGCTTAGGCGGGGAGCAGTTCTTC.

The J gene is TRBJ1-6, the V gene TRBV5-4; D is undetermined. Trimming stripped 0 bases from V and 7 bases from J, with 8 bases between. The length of the CDR3 is 14 residues. Per germline, CDR1 SGHNT and CDR2 YYREEE (reference sequence). The CDR3 DNA follows: TGTGCCAGCAGCTTGGGAAGCCGGAATTCACCCCTCCACTTT. This codes for CASSLGSRNSPLHF.

The genes are TRBV7-8 and TRBJ1-5; D possibly corresponds to TRBD1 (6 bases). CDR1 and CDR2 from the germline V gene are SGHVS and FQNEAQ. CDR3 length equals 15 residues. V lost 3 bases to trimming and J lost 4 bases, with 13 bases between them. Here the CDR3 DNA reads TGTGCCAGCAGCTTTTTCTCGCAGGGGAATCAGCCCCAGCATTTT. Translating it yields CASSFFSQGNQPQHF.

This chain uses TRBV6-1 with TRBJ1-2; the D gene is possibly TRBD1 (6 bases). The V and J ends lost 2 bases and 4 bases respectively, with 14 bases between them. Germline CDR1 and CDR2: MNHNS and SASEGT. This CDR3 has 15 residues. CDR3 loop: CASSETGTTVYGYTF. CDR3 DNA: TGTGCCAGCAGTGAAACAGGGACCACCGTCTATGGCTACACCTTC.

The genes are TRBV6-6 and TRBJ1-3; D remains ambiguous. CDR3 length equals 13 residues. The V gene's germline CDR1 is MNHNY and CDR2 SVGAGI (reference sequence). V was pared by 2 bases and J by 6 bases, with 8 bases between. This CDR3 reads CASSYRDSNTIYF. DNA of the CDR3: TGTGCCAGCAGTTACCGGGATTCAAACACCATATATTTT.

J is TRBJ1-6 and V is TRBV7-2; no definite D call. Trimming stripped 5 bases from V and 0 bases from J, with 17 bases between. The CDR3 sequence is 18 residues long. Germline CDR1 is SGHTA and CDR2 is FQGNSA. CDR3 sequence reads: CASSLVNSRSSYNSPLHF. CDR3 coding DNA: TGTGCCAGCAGCCTAGTAAACTCCCGGAGCTCCTATAATTCACCCCTCCACTTT.

This CDR3 is CASSLSGRGRDTQYF. The CDR3 DNA reads TGTGCCAGCAGTTTATCGGGCAGGGGGAGAGATACGCAGTATTTT. This chain joins TRBV27 and TRBJ2-3; TRBD1 agrees at 7 bases. V dropped 0 bases and J dropped 5; count of bases not matched to a gene: 5. The germline V gene has CDR1 MNHEY and CDR2 SMNVEV (reference sequence). There are 15 residues in the CDR3.

The chain has TRBV5-5 and TRBJ2-3, with 13 bases identical to TRBD2. CDR1 SGHKS and CDR2 YYEKEE come from the germline V gene (reference sequence). This CDR3 is 16 amino acids long. The V gene end was trimmed by 4 bases and the J gene end by 6 bases; junction bases not matched to a gene: 8. CDR3 in DNA: TGTGCCAGCAGCCCCACTAGCGGGGGGGTGTTTGATACGCAGTATTTT. Translating it yields CASSPTSGGVFDTQYF.

The chain couples TRBV14 to TRBJ2-3; TRBD2 agrees at 8 bases. Germline-derived CDR1 and CDR2 are SGHDN and FVKESK. The V gene end was trimmed by 4 bases and the J gene end by 4 bases; junction bases not matched to a gene: 10. The CDR3 is 16 residues long. The CDR3 here is CASSPGVNGGADTQYF. The CDR3 nucleotides are TGTGCCAGCAGCCCTGGGGTCAACGGGGGGGCAGATACGCAGTATTTT.

The chain recombines TRBV9 with TRBJ1-4; D remains unclear. V shed 4 bases and J shed 0 bases, with 16 bases lying between them. CDR3 length equals 17 residues. Germline V gene lookup returns CDR1 SGDLS and CDR2 YYNGEE. The CDR3 protein is CASSPGGGRATNEKLFF. Written as DNA, the CDR3 is TGTGCCAGCAGCCCTGGTGGCGGTCGAGCAACTAATGAAAAACTGTTTTTT.

The chain recombines TRBV15 with TRBJ1-2; the D gene is possibly TRBD1 (6 bases). The V gene lost 0 bases and the J gene lost 8 bases, with 10 bases spanning the gap. The CDR3 spans 13 residues. Germline-derived CDR1 and CDR2 are LNHNV and YYDKDF (reference sequence). The CDR3: CATSRDVQGGYTF. CDR3 DNA: TGTGCCACCAGCAGAGATGTACAGGGCGGCTACACCTTC.

The rearrangement links TRBV2 to TRBJ1-6, with no clear D. CDR3 length equals 12 residues. Trimming removed 8 bases at V and 7 bases at J, with 9 bases between. CDR1 and CDR2 (germline): SNHLY, FYNNEI. The CDR3 loop reads CASRSLNSPLHF. The CDR3 DNA reads as TGTGCCAGCCGGTCCCTCAATTCACCCCTCCACTTT.

The chain employs TRBV19 and TRBJ1-1; D remains unclear. V lost 6 bases to trimming and J lost 0 bases, with 8 bases between them. The CDR3 is 13 amino acids. The germline V gene has CDR1 LNHDA and CDR2 SQIVND (reference sequence). For the CDR3, the DNA is TGTGCCAGTAGCCCCCAGATGAACACTGAAGCTTTCTTT. The encoded protein is CASSPQMNTEAFF.